Sequencing of this TCR beta chain was carried out in a study of cytomegalovirus exposure and HLA in healthy donors. The CDR3 length is 13 residues. V was shortened by 1 base and J by 4 bases, with 5 bases between the two germline ends. Germline lookup yields CDR1 SGHAT and CDR2 FQNNGV. TCRdb keeps only in-frame clones here, not all; method: immunoSEQ multiplex PCR. The sample includes fewer than 200,000 clones, less than 90% of them seen just once. The chain carries TRBV11-2 and TRBJ2-1, with D unresolved. The sample consisted of PBMCs. The clonotype originates from a woman aged 25 to 39 in good health and CMV-seronegative. CDR3 region: CASSLVLYNEQFF. CDR3 in DNA: TGTGCCAGCAGCTTAGTCTTGTACAATGAGCAGTTCTTC.